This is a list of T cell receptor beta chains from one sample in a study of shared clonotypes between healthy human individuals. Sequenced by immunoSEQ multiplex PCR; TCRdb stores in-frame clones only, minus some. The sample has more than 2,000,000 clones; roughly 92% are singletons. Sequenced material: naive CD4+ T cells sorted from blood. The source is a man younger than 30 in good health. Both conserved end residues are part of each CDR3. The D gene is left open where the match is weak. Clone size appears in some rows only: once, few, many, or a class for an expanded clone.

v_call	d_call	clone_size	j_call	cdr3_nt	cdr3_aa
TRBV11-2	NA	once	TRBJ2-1	TGTGCCAGCAGCCCCGTTTCCGATGAGCAGTTCTTC	CASSPVSDEQFF
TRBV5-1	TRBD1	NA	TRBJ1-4	TGCGCCAGCAGCCCCCCACAGGGGGGAGAAAAACTGTTTTTT	CASSPPQGGEKLFF
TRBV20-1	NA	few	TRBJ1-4	TGCAGTGCTATCAAGGATACGAAACTGTTTTTT	CSAIKDTKLFF
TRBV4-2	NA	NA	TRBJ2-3	TGTGCCAGCAGCCAAGATTACGCAGATACGCAGTATTTT	CASSQDYADTQYF
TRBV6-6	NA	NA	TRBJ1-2	TGTGCCAGCAGTTCGGGGCAGGGAAACTATGGCTACACCTTC	CASSSGQGNYGYTF
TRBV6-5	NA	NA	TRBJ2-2	TGTGCCAGCAGTTACTCCCCGTACACGAACACCGGGGAGCTGTTTTTT	CASSYSPYTNTGELFF
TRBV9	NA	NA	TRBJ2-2	TGTGCCAGCAGCAGCACCACTGGGAACACCGGGGAGCTGTTTTTT	CASSSTTGNTGELFF
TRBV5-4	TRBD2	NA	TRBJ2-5	TGTGCCAGCAGCCCGACTAGCGGGAGGAGTGAGACCCAGTACTTC	CASSPTSGRSETQYF
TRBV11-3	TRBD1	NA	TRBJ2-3	TGTGCCAGCAGCTACGGACAGGGGCCAGATACGCAGTATTTT	CASSYGQGPDTQYF
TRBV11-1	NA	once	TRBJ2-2	TGTGCCAGCAGCCCCTACCTGAGAGACCGCGCGAACACCGGGGAGCTGTTTTTT	CASSPYLRDRANTGELFF
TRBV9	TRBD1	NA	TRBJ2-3	TGTGCCAGCAGGACAGGGCTAAGCACAGATACGCAGTATTTT	CASRTGLSTDTQYF
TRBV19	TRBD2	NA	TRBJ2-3	TGTGCCAGTAGTATAGGAGCGGGAGGAACAGATACGCAGTATTTT	CASSIGAGGTDTQYF
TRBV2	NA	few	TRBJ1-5	TGTGCCAGCATAGGGTGGGGCAATCAGCCCCAGCATTTT	CASIGWGNQPQHF
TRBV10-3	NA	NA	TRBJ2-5	TGTGCCATCAGTGAGGGAATGGCCTTACAAGAGACCCAGTACTTC	CAISEGMALQETQYF
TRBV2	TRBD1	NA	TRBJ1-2	TGTGCCAGCAGTACGAACAGGGGGGGGTATGGCTACACCTTC	CASSTNRGGYGYTF
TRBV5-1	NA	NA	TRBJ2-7	TGCGCCAGCAGCCCAGGGTCTGGCTACGAGCAGTACTTC	CASSPGSGYEQYF
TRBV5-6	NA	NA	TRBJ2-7	TGTGCCAGCAGCTTGCTTGGCGTATCCTACGAGCAGTACTTC	CASSLLGVSYEQYF
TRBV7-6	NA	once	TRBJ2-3	TGTGCCAGCAGGCCACTAGGGGACTCGCAGTATTTT	CASRPLGDSQYF
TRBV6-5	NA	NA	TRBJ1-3	TGTGCCAGCAGGGACCAGGGGTCTGGAAACACCATATATTTT	CASRDQGSGNTIYF
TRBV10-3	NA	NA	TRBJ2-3	TGTGCCACCGGGTTCGGGACAAACACAGATACGCAGTATTTT	CATGFGTNTDTQYF
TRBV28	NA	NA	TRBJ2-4	TGTGCCAGCAGTTTAGGGGGGGCCAAAAACATTCAGTACTTC	CASSLGGAKNIQYF
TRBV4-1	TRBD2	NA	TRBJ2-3	TGCGCCAGCAGCCACGCACCGGGACTAACTAGCACAGATACGCAGTATTTT	CASSHAPGLTSTDTQYF
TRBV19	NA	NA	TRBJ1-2	TGTGCCAGTAGTATAGATCAACCCGGGTCGAGACAGTATGGCTACACCTTC	CASSIDQPGSRQYGYTF
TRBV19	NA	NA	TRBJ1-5	TGTGCCAGTAGTATAACAGCCCAGGGTCAGCCCCAGCATTTT	CASSITAQGQPQHF
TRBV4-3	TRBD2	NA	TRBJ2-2	TGCGCCAGCAGCCAAGAATTTAGCGGGGCCGGGGAGCTGTTTTTT	CASSQEFSGAGELFF
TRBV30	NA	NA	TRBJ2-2	TGTGCCTGGGGCCGACAGAACACCGGGGAGCTGTTTTTT	CAWGRQNTGELFF
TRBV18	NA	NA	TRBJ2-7	TGTGCCAGCTCACCACCGCCGGGCTCCTACGAGCAGTACTTC	CASSPPPGSYEQYF
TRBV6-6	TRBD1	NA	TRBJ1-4	TGTGCCAGCAGTGGGACAGCAAACGAAAAACTGTTTTTT	CASSGTANEKLFF
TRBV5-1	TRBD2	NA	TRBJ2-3	TGCGCCAGCAGCTTGTCCACTAGCGGGGGGGATACGCAGTATTTT	CASSLSTSGGDTQYF
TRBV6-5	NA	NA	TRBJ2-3	TGTGCCAGCAGTCCTAGCACAGATACGCAGTATTTT	CASSPSTDTQYF
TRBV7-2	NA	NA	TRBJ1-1	TGTGCCAGCAGCCTAAACGGGGCATTTCGGAACACTGAAGCTTTCTTT	CASSLNGAFRNTEAFF
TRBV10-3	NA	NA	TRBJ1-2	TGTGCCATCAGCCAAACATCGGGGTTGGGCTATGGCTACACCTTC	CAISQTSGLGYGYTF
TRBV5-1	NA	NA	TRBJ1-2	TGCGCCAGCAGCTTGGAGGATGGGTTGGCCCGCTATGGCTACACCTTC	CASSLEDGLARYGYTF
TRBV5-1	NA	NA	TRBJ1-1	TGCGCCAGCAGCTTGACCCTCCCGAGGGCCAACACTGAAGCTTTCTTT	CASSLTLPRANTEAFF
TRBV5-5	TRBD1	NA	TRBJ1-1	TGTGCCAGCAGCCAAATACAGGGGGCATTGCTTAACACTGAAGCTTTCTTT	CASSQIQGALLNTEAFF
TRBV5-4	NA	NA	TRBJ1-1	TGTGCCAGCAGCTTCCGGGGGCAAACCTTCTTCGGGGCTTTCTTT	CASSFRGQTFFGAFF
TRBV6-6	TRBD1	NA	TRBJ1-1	TGTGCCAGCAGTGGACAGGGTTCGGCTTTCTTT	CASSGQGSAFF
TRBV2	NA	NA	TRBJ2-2	TGTGCCAGCAGTGTGACCCCTAGGACAACCACCGGGGAGCTGTTTTTT	CASSVTPRTTTGELFF
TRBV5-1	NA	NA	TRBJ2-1	TGCGCCAGCAGCTTACCGATCCCTGGGGATGAGCAGTTCTTC	CASSLPIPGDEQFF
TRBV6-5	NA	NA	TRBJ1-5	TGTGCCAGCAGTTATACTGCGGATAGCAATCAGCCCCAGCATTTT	CASSYTADSNQPQHF
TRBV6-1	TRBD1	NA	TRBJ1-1	TGTGCCAGCAGGCACGGGACAGCGAACACTGAAGCTTTCTTT	CASRHGTANTEAFF
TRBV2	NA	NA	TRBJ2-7	TGTGCCAGCAGTGTTCCGGGGCCCTACGAGCAGTACTTC	CASSVPGPYEQYF
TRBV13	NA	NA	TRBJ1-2	TGTGCCAGCAGTACCGGACGGGACTATGGCTACACCTTC	CASSTGRDYGYTF
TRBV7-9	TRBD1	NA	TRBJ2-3	TGTGCCAGCAGTCCCTTGACAGGGGTCAACACAGATACGCAGTATTTT	CASSPLTGVNTDTQYF
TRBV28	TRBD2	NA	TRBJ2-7	TGTGCCAGCAGTTTATCGGGGGGCTCCTACGAGCAGTACTTC	CASSLSGGSYEQYF
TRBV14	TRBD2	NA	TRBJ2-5	TGTGCCAGCAGCCAGAGGACTAGCGGGAAGGTGCAAGAGACCCAGTACTTC	CASSQRTSGKVQETQYF
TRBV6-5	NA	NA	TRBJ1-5	TGTGCCAGCAGTGGAGGACCTGTATGGCATTTT	CASSGGPVWHF
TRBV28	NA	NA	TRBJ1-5	TGTGCCAGCAGTGCACGCCGGAATCAGCCCCAGCATTTT	CASSARRNQPQHF
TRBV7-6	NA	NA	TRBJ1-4	TGTGCCAGCAGCCTGGACCCCGATGGAGAAAAACTGTTTTTT	CASSLDPDGEKLFF
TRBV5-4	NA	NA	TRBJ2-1	TGTGCCAGCAGCCAGAGGGTGGGATACAATGAGCAGTTCTTC	CASSQRVGYNEQFF
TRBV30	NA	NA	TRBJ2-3	TGTGCCTGGAGACCGGGACACTATAGCTCAGATACGCAGTATTTT	CAWRPGHYSSDTQYF